This TCR beta chain was recovered during a study of blood T cell repertoires in COVID-19. Study-wide context: COVID-19 samples collected from the United States, Italy and Spain covered acute and convalescent phases. The analysed material was cDNA or gDNA that came from T cells, B-cell-depleted T cells, or PBMCs.

V lost 4 bases, J lost 3 bases, and 9 bases lay in between. CDR1 and CDR2 from the germline V gene are MNHNY and SVGAGI (reference sequence). The CDR3 contains 13 residues. Authors' data handling: Scientists estimated how many nucleated cells there were by amplifying reference gene primers. This table comes from immunoSEQ multiplex PCR, and its TCRdb copy is limited to in-frame clones, with some not included. V and J calls plus clone size are reproduced from that table; the DNA served to infer D and trimming. Among around 700,000 clones listed, 80% to 90% were seen once. This clonotype originated in a woman aged 18-29 years with acute or convalescent COVID-19. V is TRBV6-6 and J is TRBJ1-1; D uncertain. The sequenced sample was peripheral blood. The CDR3 sequence is CASSLRGYTEAFF. CDR3 in DNA: TGTGCCAGCAGTTTGAGAGGGTACACTGAAGCTTTCTTT.